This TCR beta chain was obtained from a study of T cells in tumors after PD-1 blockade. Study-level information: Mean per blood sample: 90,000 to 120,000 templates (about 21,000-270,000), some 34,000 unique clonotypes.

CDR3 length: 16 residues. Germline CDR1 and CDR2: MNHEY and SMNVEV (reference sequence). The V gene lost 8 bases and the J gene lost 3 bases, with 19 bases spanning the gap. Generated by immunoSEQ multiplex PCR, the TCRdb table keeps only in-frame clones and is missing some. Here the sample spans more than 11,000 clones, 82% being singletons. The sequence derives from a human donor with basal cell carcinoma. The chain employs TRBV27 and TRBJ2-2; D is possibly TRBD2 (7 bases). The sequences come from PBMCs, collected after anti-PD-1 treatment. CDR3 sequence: CASRSLGGGHTGELFF. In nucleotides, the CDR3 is TGTGCCAGCCGTTCGTTAGGGGGAGGGCACACCGGGGAGCTGTTTTTT.